This T cell receptor beta chain was documented in a study of PD-L1 blockade in urothelial cancer. This table comes from immunoSEQ multiplex PCR, and its TCRdb copy is limited to in-frame clones, with some not included. This sample carries some 100,000 clones, around 90% of them seen once, and the ten largest clones take approximately 0.88%. The V end was cut by 7 bases, the J end by 1 base, with 19 bases between. Looked up from germline, CDR1 is GTSNPN and CDR2 is SVGIG (reference sequence). The CDR3 has 15 residues. Patients yielded 1 to 8 samples each, pretreatment and on-treatment. The sequencing here drew on PBMCs, taken around atezolizumab (anti-PD-L1) treatment. This TCR was recovered from an elderly woman with urothelial cancer. The chain employs TRBV30 and TRBJ1-2; a weak D match, TRBD1 (5 bases). The chain's CDR3 is CAFSKEGRINYGYTF. The CDR3 DNA reads TGTGCCTTCTCAAAGGAGGGACGCATTAACTATGGCTACACCTTC.